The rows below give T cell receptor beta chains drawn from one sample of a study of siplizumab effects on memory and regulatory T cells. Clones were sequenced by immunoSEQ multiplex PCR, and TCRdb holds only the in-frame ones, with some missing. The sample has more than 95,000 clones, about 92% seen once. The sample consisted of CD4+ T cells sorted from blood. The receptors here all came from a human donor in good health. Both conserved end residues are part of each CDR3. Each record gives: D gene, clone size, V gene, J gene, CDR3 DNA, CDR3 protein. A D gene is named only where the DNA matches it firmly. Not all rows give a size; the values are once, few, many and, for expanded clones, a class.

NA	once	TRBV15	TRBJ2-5	TGTGCCACCAGCAGAGATAGGTGGGGACCTGAAGTGGGAGGAGGGCAAGAGACCCAGTACTTC	CATSRDRWGPEVGGGQETQYF
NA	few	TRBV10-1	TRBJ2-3	TGCGCCAGCAGTGAAACGACAGTAGATACGCAGTATTTT	CASSETTVDTQYF
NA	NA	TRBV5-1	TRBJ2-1	TGCGCCAGCAGCTTGGCCGAATCTTACAATGAGCAGTTCTTC	CASSLAESYNEQFF
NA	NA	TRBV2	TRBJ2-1	TGTGCCAGCAACCGGGGGAGCTCCTACAATGAGCAGTTCTTC	CASNRGSSYNEQFF
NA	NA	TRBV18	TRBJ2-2	TGTGCCAGCTCACCACGACAAACCCTGAACACCGGGGAGCTGTTTTTT	CASSPRQTLNTGELFF
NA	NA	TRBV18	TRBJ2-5	TGTGCCAGCTCGGAACAAGAGACCCAGTACTTC	CASSEQETQYF
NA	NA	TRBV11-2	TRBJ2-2	TGTGCCAGCAGCATAGAGCGGAACACCGGGGAGCTGTTTTTT	CASSIERNTGELFF
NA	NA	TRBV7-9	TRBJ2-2	TGTGCCAGCAGCCCCAGGACCATCACCGGGGAGCTGTTTTTT	CASSPRTITGELFF
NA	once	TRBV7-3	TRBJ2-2	TGTGCCAGCAGTTTCCGACCCGGGGGGACAGACCCCTACACCGGGGAGCTGTTTTTT	CASSFRPGGTDPYTGELFF
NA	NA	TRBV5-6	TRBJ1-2	TGTGCCAGCGGCTTCCTCACCCTGGACGGCTACGGGGGCTATGGCTACACCTTC	CASGFLTLDGYGGYGYTF
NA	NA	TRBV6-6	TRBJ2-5	TGTGCCAGCAGATACTACACAGGGAGGTTAGAAGAGACCCAGTACTTC	CASRYYTGRLEETQYF
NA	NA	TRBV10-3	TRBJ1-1	TGTGCCATCTCCGAGGAACTTGACACTGAAGCTTTCTTT	CAISEELDTEAFF
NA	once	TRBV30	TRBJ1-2	TGTGCCTGGAGTGAGGGGCCTGGCTACACCTTC	CAWSEGPGYTF
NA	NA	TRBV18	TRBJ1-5	TGTGCCAGCTCACCGAGGGAGAATCAGCCCCAGCATTTT	CASSPRENQPQHF
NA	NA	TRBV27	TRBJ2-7	TGTGCCAGCAGCCCCCGGCGGGGTGGCTACGAGCAGTACTTC	CASSPRRGGYEQYF
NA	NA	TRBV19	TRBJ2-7	TGTGCCAGTAGGGAAGGTGGCCGTTACGAGCAGTACTTC	CASREGGRYEQYF
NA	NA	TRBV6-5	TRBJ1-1	TGTGCCAGCAGGGACGGGCGAGGTACTGAAGCTTTCTTT	CASRDGRGTEAFF
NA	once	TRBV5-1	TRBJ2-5	TGCGCCAGCAGCCCCGGAGGGGGTGGAGAGACCCAGTACTTC	CASSPGGGGETQYF
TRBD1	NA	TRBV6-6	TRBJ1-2	TGTGCCAGCGAAAGGACAGGGGATGACTATGGCTACACCTTC	CASERTGDDYGYTF
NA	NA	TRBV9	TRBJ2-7	TGTGCCAGCAGCGTAGGTTCCAGCTCCTACGAGCAGTACTTC	CASSVGSSSYEQYF
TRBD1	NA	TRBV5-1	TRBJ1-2	TGCGCCAGCAGCTCGAGGACAGGCGACTATGGCTACACCTTC	CASSSRTGDYGYTF
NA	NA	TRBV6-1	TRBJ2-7	TGTGCCAGCAGTTATCAGTCCGAGCAGTACTTC	CASSYQSEQYF
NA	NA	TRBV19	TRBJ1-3	TGTGCCAGTAGTACGCAGAGCTGGGGAAACACCATATATTTT	CASSTQSWGNTIYF
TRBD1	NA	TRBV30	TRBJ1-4	TGTGCCTGGAGCCAATTCGGGACAGGGGGAGAAAAACTGTTTTTT	CAWSQFGTGGEKLFF
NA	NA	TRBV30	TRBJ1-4	TGTGCCTGGAGAGAGGGCCGGGGAAAACTGTTTTTT	CAWREGRGKLFF
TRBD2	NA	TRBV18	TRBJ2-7	TGTGCCAGCTCACCCGGACTAGCGGGAAGCTACGAGCAGTACTTC	CASSPGLAGSYEQYF
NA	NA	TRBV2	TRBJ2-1	TGTGCCAGCAGAAACAGGGACGGCTCCTACAATGAGCAGTTCTTC	CASRNRDGSYNEQFF